Listed here are 29 T cell receptor beta chains from one sample, sequenced in a study of OX40 agonist ivuxolimab in advanced cancers. This table comes from immunoSEQ multiplex PCR, and its TCRdb copy is limited to in-frame clones, with some not included. The sample includes about 41,000 clones, around 90% seen only once; the top ten take roughly 0.53%. This specimen was CD4+ or CD8+ T cells sorted from blood, taken in a trial of the OX40 agonist ivuxolimab. These receptors all stem from an adult with an advanced solid tumor such as melanoma, head and neck, liver or kidney cancer.

This chain links TRBV5-1 with TRBJ1-1; D perhaps matches TRBD1 (5 bases). CDR1 and CDR2 (germline): SGHRS, YFSETQ. Trimming stripped 0 bases from V and 1 base from J, with 10 bases between. The CDR3 contains 15 residues. This CDR3 is CASSLEAGKNTEAFF. Here the CDR3 DNA reads TGCGCCAGCAGCTTGGAGGCAGGGAAGAACACTGAAGCTTTCTTT.

The chain employs TRBV7-9 and TRBJ1-2; possible D gene TRBD1, 6 bases. This CDR3 has 13 residues. With 1 base removed from V and 7 bases from J, the gap between germline ends came to 10 bases. The germline CDR1 and CDR2 sequences are SEHNR and FQNEAQ (reference sequence). The CDR3 loop is CASSLDRGVGYTF. The CDR3 DNA reads as TGTGCCAGCAGCTTAGATAGGGGGGTTGGCTACACCTTC.

V gene TRBV6-1 combines with J gene TRBJ1-5; TRBD1 is a possible D gene (5 bases). The CDR3 runs 14 residues. Trimming took off 6 bases at V and 0 bases at J, with 9 bases between the two ends. Germline V lookup: CDR1 MNHNS, CDR2 SASEGT. The chain's CDR3 is CASSRQISNQPQHF. Written as DNA, the CDR3 is TGTGCCAGCAGCAGACAGATTAGCAATCAGCCCCAGCATTTT.

The rearrangement links TRBV2 to TRBJ2-3; 7 positions agree with TRBD1. From germline, CDR1 is SNHLY and CDR2 FYNNEI. The CDR3 is 19 amino acids. The chain's CDR3 is CGNQGPRDSKTQSTDTQYF. CDR3 coding DNA: TGTGGTAATCAGGGTCCGAGGGACAGCAAGACACAATCCACAGATACGCAGTATTTT.

V and J are TRBV5-1 and TRBJ2-7, with 7 bases identical to TRBD1. In germline, CDR1 is SGHRS, CDR2 YFSETQ. The CDR3 length is 14 residues. Trimming removed 3 bases from V and 5 bases from J; junction bases left unmatched: 8. The CDR3 DNA is TGCGCCAGCAGCTCCATCGACAGGGACCACGAGCAGTACTTC. Protein: CASSSIDRDHEQYF.

This chain joins TRBV7-8 and TRBJ2-5; 8 bases are shared with TRBD2. Germline V gene sequence: CDR1 SGHVS, CDR2 FQNEAQ. V was clipped by 5 bases and J by 5 bases; unmatched bases: 13. This CDR3 has 16 residues. The CDR3 region is CASSLGGSGVGETQYF. In DNA, the CDR3 is TGTGCCAGCAGCCTAGGGGGTAGCGGGGTTGGGGAGACCCAGTACTTC.

The gene calls are TRBV5-1 and TRBJ1-2, with D hard to call. CDR3 length: 13 residues. Trimming cost V 0 bases and J 2 bases, with 5 bases left between them. Germline V gene lookup returns CDR1 SGHRS and CDR2 YFSETQ. CDR3 DNA sequence: TGCGCCAGCAGCTTGGCCCAGAACTATGGCTACACCTTC. Its protein product is CASSLAQNYGYTF.

There are a few counts of this clone. The chain employs TRBV4-1 and TRBJ1-2; TRBD1 matches at 12 bases. Germline assignment: CDR1 MGHRA and CDR2 YSYEKL. This CDR3 has 14 amino acids. V was pared by 7 bases and J by 8 bases, with 8 bases of the junction left unmatched. The CDR3 nucleotides are TGCGCCAGCACTCGGGAGGGGACAGGGGGCGGCTACACCTTC. Translation: CASTREGTGGGYTF.

The chain has TRBV7-8 and TRBJ2-2; 8 bases are a match to TRBD1. The CDR3 spans 14 residues. Germline CDR1 is SGHVS and CDR2 is FQNEAQ. Losses at the gene ends were 11 bases for V and 4 bases for J; bases not matched to a gene: 9. Written as DNA, the CDR3 is TGTGCCGAACACAGGGGGTCGGTCACCGGGGAGCTGTTTTTT. Amino acid sequence: CAEHRGSVTGELFF.

The J gene is TRBJ1-5, the V gene TRBV1. TRBV1 is termed a pseudogene. CDR3 size: 13 residues. The CDR3 region has the DNA TGCACCAGCAGCCCCAGTAACTGGAAGCCCCAGCATTTT. Its protein product is CTSSPSNWKPQHF.

The chain recombines TRBV5-6 with TRBJ1-2; TRBD1 is a possible D gene (5 bases). The germline V and J ends were trimmed by 2 bases and 8 bases, with 13 bases remaining between them. CDR3 length: 13 residues. CDR1 and CDR2 from the germline V gene are SGHDT and YYEEEE. CDR3 amino acids: CASSLGTVTGYTF. CDR3 nucleotide sequence: TGTGCCAGCAGCTTAGGGACGGTAACGGGCTACACCTTC.

This sequence joins TRBV10-3 and TRBJ2-7; a possible D gene is TRBD1 (7 bases). This CDR3 is 15 amino acids long. Between the trimmed V and J ends, which lost 6 bases and 4 bases, there was a span of 19 bases. The germline V gene has CDR1 ENHRY and CDR2 SYGVKD. CDR3 coding DNA: TGTGCCATCAGGGGGGACAGTCGGGGACTGTACGAGCAGTACTTC. This sequence encodes CAIRGDSRGLYEQYF.

The chain links TRBV7-9 to TRBJ2-1; 8 bases line up with TRBD2. V was clipped by 8 bases and J by 1 base; unmatched bases: 10. This CDR3 contains 16 residues. The V gene's germline CDR1 is SEHNR and CDR2 FQNEAQ (reference sequence). CDR3 nucleotides: TGTGCCAGCCATTCGGGGGGGAGTCTTTCCTACAATGAGCAGTTCTTC. It translates to CASHSGGSLSYNEQFF.

This clone was found once. The chain employs TRBV7-9 and TRBJ1-1; 10 nucleotides agree with TRBD1. Trimming at V came to 5 bases and at J to 5 bases, leaving 8 bases not matched to a gene. CDR1 and CDR2 (germline): SEHNR, FQNEAQ (reference sequence). CDR3 length: 15 residues. The chain's CDR3 is CASSPGTGAGTEAFF. The CDR3 bases are TGTGCCAGCAGCCCGGGGACAGGGGCGGGGACTGAAGCTTTCTTT.

The gene calls are TRBV6-1 and TRBJ2-1; D is uncertain. Trimming shortened V by 4 bases and J by 10 bases, and 8 bases separated the two germline ends. From germline, CDR1 is MNHNS and CDR2 SASEGT. CDR3 length: 11 residues. CDR3 in amino acids: CASSAVAEQFF. In nucleotides, the CDR3 is TGTGCCAGCAGTGCCGTCGCCGAGCAGTTCTTC.

The rearrangement uses TRBV7-6 and TRBJ2-3; D gene uncertain. The V and J ends lost 2 bases and 5 bases respectively, with 2 bases between them. Per the germline V gene, CDR1 is SGHVS and CDR2 is FNYEAQ. The length of the CDR3 is 11 residues. As DNA, the CDR3 is TGTGCCAGCAGCTTAAAAGATACGCAGTATTTT. The encoded protein is CASSLKDTQYF.

The chain carries TRBV4-2 and TRBJ1-2; 12 positions match TRBD1. The ends lost 0 bases at V and 8 bases at J; junction bases unmatched: 7. CDR1 is LGHNA and CDR2 is YNFKEQ in the germline V gene. There are 16 residues in the CDR3. The CDR3 coding sequence is TGTGCCAGCAGCCAAGATCAGGGACAGGGGGCGCCCGGCTACACCTTC. Protein sequence: CASSQDQGQGAPGYTF.

J is TRBJ1-5 and V is TRBV18; a possible D gene is TRBD1 (5 bases). The V end lost 2 bases, the J end lost 1 base, and 9 bases lay between the germline ends. Germline V gene lookup returns CDR1 KGHSH and CDR2 LQKENI. CDR3 length: 15 amino acids. The CDR3 bases are TGTGCCAGCTCACCATCAGGGTTGAGCAATCAGCCCCAGCATTTT. It yields the protein CASSPSGLSNQPQHF.

V gene TRBV4-2 combines with J gene TRBJ1-2; the match to TRBD1 covers 10 bases. Germline assignment: CDR1 LGHNA and CDR2 YNFKEQ. The CDR3 has 14 residues. V was pared by 4 bases and J by 2 bases, with 1 base of the junction left unmatched. The CDR3 spells CASSLGQGNYGYTF. CDR3 DNA sequence: TGTGCCAGCAGCCTGGGACAGGGGAACTATGGCTACACCTTC.

This sequence joins TRBV5-1 and TRBJ2-5; TRBD1 might be the D (6 bases). The length of the CDR3 is 14 residues. Trimming pared 2 bases from V and 0 bases from J, leaving 8 bases between. The germline gives CDR1 SGHRS, CDR2 YFSETQ. CDR3 protein: CASSLDRYQETQYF. The CDR3 DNA reads TGCGCCAGCAGCTTAGACAGGTACCAAGAGACCCAGTACTTC.

The J gene is TRBJ2-1, the V gene TRBV13, with D possibly being TRBD1 (8 bases). CDR1 is PRHDT and CDR2 is FYEKMQ in the germline V gene (reference sequence). The V and J ends lost 5 bases and 0 bases respectively, with 17 bases between them. The CDR3 has 17 residues. The CDR3 sequence: CASSPGTGGGSYNEQFF. The CDR3 DNA is TGTGCCAGCAGCCCGGGGACAGGCGGGGGCTCCTACAATGAGCAGTTCTTC.

The chain is built from TRBV11-2 and TRBJ1-2, with D uncertain. Germline loops: CDR1 SGHAT, CDR2 FQNNGV. V was shortened by 2 bases and J by 7 bases, with 17 bases between the two germline ends. The CDR3 has 15 amino acids. CDR3 bases: TGTGCCAGCAGCTTAACCAGGCCCCGGGAGAGTGGCTACACCTTC. This gives the protein CASSLTRPRESGYTF.

The chain links TRBV5-8 to TRBJ2-3, with D unclear. The V end was cut by 2 bases, the J end by 0 bases, with 16 bases between. This CDR3 comprises 17 residues. Germline assignment: CDR1 SGHTS and CDR2 YDEGEE. The CDR3 region has the DNA TGTGCCAGCAGCTTAGGCCTGACAAGAAAAAGCACAGATACGCAGTATTTT. Its protein product is CASSLGLTRKSTDTQYF.

This clone came up a few times. The chain uses TRBV5-1 and TRBJ1-1; D is undetermined. The CDR3 is 13 amino acids. Per germline, CDR1 SGHRS and CDR2 YFSETQ. The ends were cut back, 4 bases at V and 3 bases at J, with 10 bases in the middle. CDR3 loop: CASSPDIYTEAFF. The CDR3 DNA reads as TGCGCCAGCAGCCCAGACATTTACACTGAAGCTTTCTTT.

This rearrangement joins TRBV2 to TRBJ2-3; D is uncertain. Germline-derived CDR1 and CDR2 are SNHLY and FYNNEI. V was shortened by 5 bases and J by 0 bases, with 9 bases between the two germline ends. The CDR3 has 14 residues. This chain's CDR3 is CASSSSRSTDTQYF. CDR3 nucleotide sequence: TGTGCCAGCAGTTCGAGCCGGAGCACAGATACGCAGTATTTT.

The chain has TRBV30 and TRBJ1-5; weak D call: TRBD1 (5 bases). Between the trimmed V and J ends, which lost 2 bases and 6 bases, there was a span of 11 bases. The germline CDR1 and CDR2 sequences are GTSNPN and SVGIG (reference sequence). The CDR3 totals 13 residues. Here the CDR3 reads CAWSPRGRQPQHF. CDR3 DNA: TGTGCCTGGAGTCCCCGGGGCCGTCAGCCCCAGCATTTT. The full variable domain, in which reference TRBV30 and TRBJ1-5 provide the parts outside the CDR3, is SQTIHQWPATLVQPVGSPLSLECTVEGTSNPNLYWYRQAAGRGLQLLFYSVGIGQISSEVPQNLSASRPQDRQFILSSKKLLLSDSGFYLCAWSPRGRQPQHFGDGTRLSIL.

This clone showed up just once. V gene TRBV18 combines with J gene TRBJ2-1; TRBD1 is a possible D gene (5 bases). V gave up 6 bases and J gave up 0 bases, with 12 bases separating them. The CDR3 totals 15 residues. Germline CDR1 KGHSH, CDR2 LQKENI. In DNA form, the CDR3 reads TGTGCCAGCTCTCTTCAGGGATTCTCCTACAATGAGCAGTTCTTC. Translation: CASSLQGFSYNEQFF.

This clone was observed a single time. The chain is built from TRBV14 and TRBJ1-1, with D unclear. V gave up 2 bases and J gave up 10 bases, with 11 bases separating them. The CDR3 runs 12 residues. Germline V gives CDR1 SGHDN, CDR2 FVKESK. CDR3 bases: TGTGCCAGCAGCCAAAGGGCGTACGGAGCTTTCTTT. This sequence encodes CASSQRAYGAFF.

V is TRBV11-1 and J is TRBJ1-6; D ambiguous. This CDR3 region has 14 residues. Looked up from germline, CDR1 is SGHAT and CDR2 is FQDESV (reference sequence). V lost 5 bases to trimming and J lost 6 bases, with 11 bases between them. The DNA of the CDR3 is TGTGCCAGCAGCCCGCGGCTGGGTAATTCACCCCTCCACTTT. Its translation is CASSPRLGNSPLHF.